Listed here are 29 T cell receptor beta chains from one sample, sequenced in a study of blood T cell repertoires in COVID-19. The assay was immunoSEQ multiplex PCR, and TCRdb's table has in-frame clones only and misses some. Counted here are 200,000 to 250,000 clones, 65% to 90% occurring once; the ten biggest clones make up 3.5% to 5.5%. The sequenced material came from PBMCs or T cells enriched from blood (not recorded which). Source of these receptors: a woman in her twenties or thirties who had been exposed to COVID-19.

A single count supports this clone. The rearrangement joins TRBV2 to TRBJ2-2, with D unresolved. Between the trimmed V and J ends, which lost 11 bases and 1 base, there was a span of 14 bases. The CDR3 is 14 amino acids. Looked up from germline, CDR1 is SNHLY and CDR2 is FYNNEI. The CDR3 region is CAGTSTGNTGELFF. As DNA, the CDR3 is TGTGCCGGTACCTCGACGGGGAACACCGGGGAGCTGTTTTTT.

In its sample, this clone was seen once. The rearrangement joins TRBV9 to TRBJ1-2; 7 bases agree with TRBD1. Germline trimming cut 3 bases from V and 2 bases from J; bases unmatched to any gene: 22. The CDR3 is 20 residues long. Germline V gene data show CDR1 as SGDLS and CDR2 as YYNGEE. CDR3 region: CASSGTRGSLSQRWNYGYTF. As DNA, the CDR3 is TGTGCCAGCAGCGGGACCAGGGGGTCCCTATCCCAACGTTGGAACTATGGCTACACCTTC.

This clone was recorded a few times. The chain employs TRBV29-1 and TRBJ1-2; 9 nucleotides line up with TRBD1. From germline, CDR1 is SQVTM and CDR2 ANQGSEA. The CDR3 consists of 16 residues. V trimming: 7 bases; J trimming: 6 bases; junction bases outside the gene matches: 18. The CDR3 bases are TGCAGCGCAACACCTGGGGGACAGGGCATGAGTAATGGCTACACCTTC. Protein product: CSATPGGQGMSNGYTF.

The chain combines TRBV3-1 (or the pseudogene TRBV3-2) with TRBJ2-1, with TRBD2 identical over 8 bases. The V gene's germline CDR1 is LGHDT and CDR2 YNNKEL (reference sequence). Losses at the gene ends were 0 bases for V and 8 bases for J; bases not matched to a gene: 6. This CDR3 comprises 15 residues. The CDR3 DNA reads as TGTGCCAGCAGCCAAGATACGACTAGCGTCCATGAGCAGTTCTTC. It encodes CASSQDTTSVHEQFF.

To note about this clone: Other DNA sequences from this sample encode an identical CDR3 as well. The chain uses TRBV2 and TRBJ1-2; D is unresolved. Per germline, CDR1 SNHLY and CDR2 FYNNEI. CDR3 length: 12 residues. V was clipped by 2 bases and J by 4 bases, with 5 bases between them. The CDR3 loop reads CASSERGYGYTF. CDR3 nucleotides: TGTGCCAGCAGTGAACGGGGCTATGGCTACACCTTC.

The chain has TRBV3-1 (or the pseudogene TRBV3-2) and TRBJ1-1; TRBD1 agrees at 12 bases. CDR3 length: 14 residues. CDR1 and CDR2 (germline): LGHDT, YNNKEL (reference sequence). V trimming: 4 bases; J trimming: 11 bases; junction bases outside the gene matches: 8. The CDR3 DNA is TGTGCCAGCAGCCCCTCGGGACAGGGGGCCGGGGCTTTCTTT. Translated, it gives CASSPSGQGAGAFF.

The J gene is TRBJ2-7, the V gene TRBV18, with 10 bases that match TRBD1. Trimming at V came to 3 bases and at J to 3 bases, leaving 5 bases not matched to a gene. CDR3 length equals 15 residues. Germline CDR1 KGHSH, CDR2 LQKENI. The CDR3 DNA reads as TGTGCCAGCTCACCTCCGGGGACAGGGGTCTACGAGCAGTACTTC. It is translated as CASSPPGTGVYEQYF.

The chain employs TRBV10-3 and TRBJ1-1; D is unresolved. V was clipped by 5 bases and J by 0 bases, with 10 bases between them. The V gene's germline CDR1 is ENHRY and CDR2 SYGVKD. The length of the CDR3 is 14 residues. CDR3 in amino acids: CAISYSGMNTEAFF. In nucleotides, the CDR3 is TGTGCCATCAGTTACAGCGGAATGAACACTGAAGCTTTCTTT.

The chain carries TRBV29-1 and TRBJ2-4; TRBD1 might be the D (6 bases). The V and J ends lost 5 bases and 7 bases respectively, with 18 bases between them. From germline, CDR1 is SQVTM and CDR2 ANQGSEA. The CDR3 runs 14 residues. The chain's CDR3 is CSVSRQEENNIQYF. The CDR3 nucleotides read TGCAGCGTTTCAAGACAGGAGGAGAATAACATTCAGTACTTC. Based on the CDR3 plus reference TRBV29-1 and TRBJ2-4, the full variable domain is SAVISQKPSRDICQRGTSLTIQCQVDSQVTMMFWYRQQPGQSLTLIATANQGSEATYESGFVIDKFPISRPNLTFSTLTVSNMSPEDSSIYLCSVSRQEENNIQYFGAGTRLSVL.

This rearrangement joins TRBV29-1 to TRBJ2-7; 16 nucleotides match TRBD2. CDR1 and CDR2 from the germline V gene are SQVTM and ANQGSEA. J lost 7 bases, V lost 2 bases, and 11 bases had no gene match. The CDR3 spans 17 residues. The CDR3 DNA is TGCAGCGTTGAAAGTTCGGGACTAGCGGGGGGGCTGAGGGAGCAGTACTTC. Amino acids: CSVESSGLAGGLREQYF.

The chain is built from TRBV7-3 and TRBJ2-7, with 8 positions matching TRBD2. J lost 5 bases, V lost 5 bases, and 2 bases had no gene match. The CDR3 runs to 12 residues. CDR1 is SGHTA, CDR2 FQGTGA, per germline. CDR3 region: CASSDGRDEQYF. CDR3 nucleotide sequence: TGTGCCAGCAGCGACGGGAGGGACGAGCAGTACTTC. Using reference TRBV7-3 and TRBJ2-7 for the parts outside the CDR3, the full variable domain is GAGVSQTPSNKVTEKGKYVELRCDPISGHTALYWYRQSLGQGPEFLIYFQGTGAADDSGLPNDRFFAVRPEGSVSTLKIQRTERGDSAVYLCASSDGRDEQYFGPGTRLTVT.

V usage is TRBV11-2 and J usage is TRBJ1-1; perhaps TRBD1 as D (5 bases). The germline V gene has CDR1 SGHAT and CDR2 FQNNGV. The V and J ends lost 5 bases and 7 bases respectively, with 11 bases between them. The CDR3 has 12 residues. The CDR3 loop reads CASSPPGGEAFF. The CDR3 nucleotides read TGTGCCAGCAGCCCCCCGGGGGGTGAAGCTTTCTTT.

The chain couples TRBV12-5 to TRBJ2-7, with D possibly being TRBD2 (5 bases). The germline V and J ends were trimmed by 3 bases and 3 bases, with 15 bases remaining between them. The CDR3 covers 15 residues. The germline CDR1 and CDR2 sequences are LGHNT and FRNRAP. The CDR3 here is CASGLPPPGYYEQYF. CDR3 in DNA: TGTGCTAGTGGTTTACCCCCCCCGGGGTACTACGAGCAGTACTTC.

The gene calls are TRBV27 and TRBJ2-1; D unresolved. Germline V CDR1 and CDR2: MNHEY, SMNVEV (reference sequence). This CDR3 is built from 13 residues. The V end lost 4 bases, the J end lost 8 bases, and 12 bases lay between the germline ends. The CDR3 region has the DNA TGTGCCAGCAGTTCCCTCCTAATCCATGAGCAGTTCTTC. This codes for CASSSLLIHEQFF.

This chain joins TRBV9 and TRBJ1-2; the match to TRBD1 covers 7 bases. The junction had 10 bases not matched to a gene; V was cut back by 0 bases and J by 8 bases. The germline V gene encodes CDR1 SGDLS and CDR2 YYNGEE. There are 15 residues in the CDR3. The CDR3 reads CASSVGTGTPLGYTF. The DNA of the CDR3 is TGTGCCAGCAGCGTAGGGACAGGAACTCCTCTCGGCTACACCTTC.

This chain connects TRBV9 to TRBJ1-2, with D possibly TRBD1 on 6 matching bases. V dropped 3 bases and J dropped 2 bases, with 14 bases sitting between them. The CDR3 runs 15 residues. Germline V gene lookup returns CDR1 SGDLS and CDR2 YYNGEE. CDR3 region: CASSDYREGNYGYTF. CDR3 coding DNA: TGTGCCAGCAGCGACTACAGGGAGGGGAACTATGGCTACACCTTC.

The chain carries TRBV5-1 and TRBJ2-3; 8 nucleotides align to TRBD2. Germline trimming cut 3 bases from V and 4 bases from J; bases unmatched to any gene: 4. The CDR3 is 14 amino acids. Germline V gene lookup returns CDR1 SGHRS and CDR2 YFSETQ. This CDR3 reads CASSSGGAADTQYF. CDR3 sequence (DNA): TGCGCCAGCAGCTCCGGGGGGGCCGCAGATACGCAGTATTTT.

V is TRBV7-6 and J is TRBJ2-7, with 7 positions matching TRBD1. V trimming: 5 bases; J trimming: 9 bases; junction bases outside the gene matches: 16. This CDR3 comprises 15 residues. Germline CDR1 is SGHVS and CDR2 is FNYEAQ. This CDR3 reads CASSVRPGQVGGQYF. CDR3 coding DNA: TGTGCCAGCAGCGTACGCCCAGGACAGGTTGGTGGGCAGTACTTC.

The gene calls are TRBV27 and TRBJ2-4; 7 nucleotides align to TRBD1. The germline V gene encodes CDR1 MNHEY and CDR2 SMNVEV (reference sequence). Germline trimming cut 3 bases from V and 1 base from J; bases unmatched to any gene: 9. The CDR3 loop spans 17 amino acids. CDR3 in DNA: TGTGCCAGCAGTTTCTTCACGACAGGGCTGGCCAAAAACATTCAGTACTTC. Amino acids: CASSFFTTGLAKNIQYF.

The CDR3: CSVESANYGYTF. CDR3 DNA sequence: TGCAGCGTTGAGTCAGCGAACTATGGCTACACCTTC. V is TRBV29-1 and J is TRBJ1-2; D is unresolved. CDR1 and CDR2 (germline): SQVTM, ANQGSEA. Trimming left V 3 bases short and J 2 bases short, with 7 bases between. The CDR3 is 12 amino acids.

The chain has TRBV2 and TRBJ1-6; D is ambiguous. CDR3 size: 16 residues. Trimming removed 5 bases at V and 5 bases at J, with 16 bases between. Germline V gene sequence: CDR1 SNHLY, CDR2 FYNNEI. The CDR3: CASSSFGIRDNSPLHF. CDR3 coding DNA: TGTGCCAGCAGTTCATTCGGTATCCGGGATAATTCACCCCTCCACTTT.

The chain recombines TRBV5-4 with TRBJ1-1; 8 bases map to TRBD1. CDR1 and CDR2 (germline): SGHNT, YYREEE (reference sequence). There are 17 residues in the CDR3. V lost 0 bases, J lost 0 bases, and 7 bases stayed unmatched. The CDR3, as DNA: TGTGCCAGCAGCTTGGCCCAGGGGGCTATCATGAACACTGAAGCTTTCTTT. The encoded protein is CASSLAQGAIMNTEAFF.

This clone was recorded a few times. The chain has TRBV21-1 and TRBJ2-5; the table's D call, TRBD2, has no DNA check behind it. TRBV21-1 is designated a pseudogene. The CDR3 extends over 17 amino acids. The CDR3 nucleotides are TGTGCCAGCAGCAAAGCCGCTCCCGGAGGGGTCCAAGAGACCCAGTACTTC. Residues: CASSKAAPGGVQETQYF.

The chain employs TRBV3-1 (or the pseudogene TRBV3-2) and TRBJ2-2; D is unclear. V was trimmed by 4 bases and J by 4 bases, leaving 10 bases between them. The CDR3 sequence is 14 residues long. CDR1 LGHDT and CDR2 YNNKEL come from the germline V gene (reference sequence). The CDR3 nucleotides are TGTGCCAGCAGCCGTCTCTCAGGCACCGGGGAGCTGTTTTTT. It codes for CASSRLSGTGELFF.

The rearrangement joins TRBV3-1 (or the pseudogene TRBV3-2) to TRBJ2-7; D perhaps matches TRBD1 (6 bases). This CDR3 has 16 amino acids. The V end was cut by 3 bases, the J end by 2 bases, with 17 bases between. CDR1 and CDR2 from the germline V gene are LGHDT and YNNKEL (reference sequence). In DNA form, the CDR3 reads TGTGCCAGCAGCCAGAATGCGCCCCGGGACACCTACGAGCAGTACTTC. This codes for CASSQNAPRDTYEQYF.

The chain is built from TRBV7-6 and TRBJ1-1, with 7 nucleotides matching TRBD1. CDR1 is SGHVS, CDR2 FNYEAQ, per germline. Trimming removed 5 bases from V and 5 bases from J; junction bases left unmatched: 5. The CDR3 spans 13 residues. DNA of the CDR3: TGTGCCAGCAGCACAACACAGGGGACTGAAGCTTTCTTT. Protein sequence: CASSTTQGTEAFF.

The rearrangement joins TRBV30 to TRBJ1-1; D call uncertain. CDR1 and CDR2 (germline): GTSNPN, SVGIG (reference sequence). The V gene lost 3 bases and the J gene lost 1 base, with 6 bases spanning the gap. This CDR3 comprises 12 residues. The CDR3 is CAWRAGNTEAFF. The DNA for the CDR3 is TGTGCCTGGAGGGCAGGGAACACTGAAGCTTTCTTT.

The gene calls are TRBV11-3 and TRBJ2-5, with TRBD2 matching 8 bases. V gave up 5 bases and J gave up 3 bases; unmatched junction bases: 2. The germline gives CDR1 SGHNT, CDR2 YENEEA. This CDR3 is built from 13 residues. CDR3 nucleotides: TGTGCCAGCAGCGGGCGGGGGGAAGAGACCCAGTACTTC. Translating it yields CASSGRGEETQYF.

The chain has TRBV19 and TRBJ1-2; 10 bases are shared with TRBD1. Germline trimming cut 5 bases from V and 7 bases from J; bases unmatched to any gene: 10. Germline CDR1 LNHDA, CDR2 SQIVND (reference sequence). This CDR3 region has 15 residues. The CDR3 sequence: CASSARDRGSSGYTF. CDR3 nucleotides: TGTGCCAGTAGTGCCCGGGACAGGGGTTCGTCTGGCTACACCTTC. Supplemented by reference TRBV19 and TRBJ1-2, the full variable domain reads DGGITQSPKYLFRKEGQNVTLSCEQNLNHDAMYWYRQDPGQGLRLIYYSQIVNDFQKGDIAEGYSVSREKKESFPLTVTSAQKNPTAFYLCASSARDRGSSGYTFGSGTRLTVV.